This T cell receptor (beta chain) was found in a study of blood T cell repertoires in COVID-19. The authors' processing: Counts of nucleated cells, estimated from reference gene primer amplification, were obtained. The repertoire was sequenced with immunoSEQ multiplex PCR; TCRdb's copy has only in-frame clones and lacks some. D and trimming were read from the DNA, whereas the V and J calls and clone size are those reported in that table. The sample holds 150,000 to 200,000 clones, about 90% seen once. Germline assignment: CDR1 ENHRY and CDR2 SYGVKD. The CDR3 is 16 amino acids. V was pared by 7 bases and J by 0 bases, with 6 bases of the junction left unmatched.

V and J are TRBV10-3 and TRBJ1-1; 12 bases match TRBD1. This receptor was taken from a man aged 25-45 years with COVID-19, enrolled during active disease. The specimen sequenced was peripheral blood. CDR3 nucleotides: TGTGCCATCATGGGGGACAGGGGGCGCTTGAACACTGAAGCTTTCTTT. It yields the protein CAIMGDRGRLNTEAFF.